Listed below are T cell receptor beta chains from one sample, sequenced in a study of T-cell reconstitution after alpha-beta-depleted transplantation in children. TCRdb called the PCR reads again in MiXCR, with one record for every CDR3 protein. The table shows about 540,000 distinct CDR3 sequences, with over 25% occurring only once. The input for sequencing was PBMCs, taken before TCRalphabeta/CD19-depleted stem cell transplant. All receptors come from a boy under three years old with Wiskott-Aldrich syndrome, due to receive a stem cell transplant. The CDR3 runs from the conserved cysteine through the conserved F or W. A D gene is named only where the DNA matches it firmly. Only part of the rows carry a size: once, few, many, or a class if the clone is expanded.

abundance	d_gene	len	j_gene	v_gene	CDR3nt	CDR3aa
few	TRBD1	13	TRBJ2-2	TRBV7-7	TGTGCCAGCGGACAGGGGGCGCCCGGGGAGCTGTTTTTT	CASGQGAPGELFF
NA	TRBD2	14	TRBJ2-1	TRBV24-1	TGTGCCACCAGTGATAGCGGGAGAGGTAATGAGCAGTTCTTC	CATSDSGRGNEQFF
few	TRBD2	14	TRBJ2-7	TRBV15	TGTGCCACCAGCAGCAGCGGGGGTGACTACGAGCAGTACTTC	CATSSSGGDYEQYF
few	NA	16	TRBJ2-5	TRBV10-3	TGTGCCATCAGTGAGTCGAGTCGGGGACCCCAAGAGACCCAGTACTTC	CAISESSRGPQETQYF
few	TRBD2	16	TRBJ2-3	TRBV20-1	TGCAGTGCTAGATCCCGTCGACTAGCGGGGACAGATACGCAGTATTTT	CSARSRRLAGTDTQYF
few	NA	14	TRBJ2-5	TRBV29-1	TGCAGCGTTGGAGGGGTACTTTCCCAAGAGACCCAGTACTTC	CSVGGVLSQETQYF
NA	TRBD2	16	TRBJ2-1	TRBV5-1	TGCGCCAGCAGCTTGGGACTAGCGGGAGTTTGGAATGAGCAGTTCTTC	CASSLGLAGVWNEQFF
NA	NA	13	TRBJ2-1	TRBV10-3	TGTGCCATCGGTAACGGGATGAGGAATGAGCAGTTCTTC	CAIGNGMRNEQFF
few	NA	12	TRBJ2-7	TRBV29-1	TGCAGCGCGGGAGACCGGGATGGCGAGCAGTACTTC	CSAGDRDGEQYF
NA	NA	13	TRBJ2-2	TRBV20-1	TGCAGTGCTAGAGACTCCCTCCCCGGGGAGCTGTTTTTT	CSARDSLPGELFF
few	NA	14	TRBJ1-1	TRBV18	TGTGCCAGCTCACTAGTAACAGGGAACACTGAAGCTTTCTTT	CASSLVTGNTEAFF
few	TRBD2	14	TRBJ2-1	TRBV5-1	TGCGCCAGCAGCTGGGAGGGACTAGCGCGCGAGCAGTTCTTC	CASSWEGLAREQFF
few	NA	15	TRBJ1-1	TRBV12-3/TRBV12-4	TGTGCCAGCAGTTTAGCGGACGGATGGAACACTGAAGCTTTCTTT	CASSLADGWNTEAFF
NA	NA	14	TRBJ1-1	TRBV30	TGTGCCTGGACTCGAGCCCCGGGCTACACTGAAGCTTTCTTT	CAWTRAPGYTEAFF
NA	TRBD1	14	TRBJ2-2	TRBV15	TGTGCCACCAGGAGGACAGGGGGGACCGGGGAGCTGTTTTTT	CATRRTGGTGELFF
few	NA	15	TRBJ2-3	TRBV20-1	TGCAGTGCTCCCAACTCTCGGGACTCCTCGGGTACGCAGTATTTT	CSAPNSRDSSGTQYF
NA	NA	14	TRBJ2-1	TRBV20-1	TGCAGTGCTAGGGAGTGGGACCCTGAGAATGAGCAGTTCTTC	CSAREWDPENEQFF
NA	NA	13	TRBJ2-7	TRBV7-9	TGTGCCAGCAGCGCAGGAGCCGGGGTCGAGCAGTACTTC	CASSAGAGVEQYF
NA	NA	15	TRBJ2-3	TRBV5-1	TGCGCCAGCAGCTTAAATACGGGCCCATCATATACGCAGTATTTT	CASSLNTGPSYTQYF
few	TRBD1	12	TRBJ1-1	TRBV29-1	TGCAGCGGACAGGGACAGAACACTGAAGCTTTCTTT	CSGQGQNTEAFF
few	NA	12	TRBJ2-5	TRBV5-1	TGCGCCAGCAGTGTCGAGCAAGAGACCCAGTACTTC	CASSVEQETQYF
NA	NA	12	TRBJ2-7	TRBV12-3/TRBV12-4	TGTGCCAGCGGGAGTAGAAACTACGAGCAGTACTTC	CASGSRNYEQYF
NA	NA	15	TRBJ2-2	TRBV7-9	TGTGCCAGCAGGGACACTAGGTCGGGATACGGGGAGCTGTTTTTT	CASRDTRSGYGELFF
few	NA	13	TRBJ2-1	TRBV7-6	TGTGCCAGCAGCTTACGGAGAAACAATGAGCAGTTCTTC	CASSLRRNNEQFF
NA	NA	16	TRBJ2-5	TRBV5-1	TGCGCCAGCAGCTTGGACAGACTAGGGGGGGGAGAGACCCAGTACTTC	CASSLDRLGGGETQYF
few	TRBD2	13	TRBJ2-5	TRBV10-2	TGCGCCAGCAGTGATCTAGCGGAAGAGACCCAGTACTTC	CASSDLAEETQYF
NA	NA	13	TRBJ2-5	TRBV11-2	TGTGCCAGCAGCTTAACATATGGGGAGACCCAGTACTTC	CASSLTYGETQYF
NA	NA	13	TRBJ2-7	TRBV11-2	TGTGCCAGCAGCTTAGTTGGGTCCTCCGAGCAGTACTTC	CASSLVGSSEQYF
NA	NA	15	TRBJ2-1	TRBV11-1	TGTGCCAGCAACCGAAACAGGGTACCCTACAATGAGCAGTTCTTC	CASNRNRVPYNEQFF
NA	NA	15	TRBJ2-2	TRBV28	TGTGCCAGCAGTTTACCGGGAGTGAGCACCGGGGAGCTGTTTTTT	CASSLPGVSTGELFF
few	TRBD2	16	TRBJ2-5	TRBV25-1	TGTGCCAGCAGTAGTAAGCGGGAATCTTATTTGGAGACCCAGTACTTC	CASSSKRESYLETQYF
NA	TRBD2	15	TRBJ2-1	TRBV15	TGTGCCACCAGCGTGGGACTACGCTTTGGGGATGAGCAGTTCTTC	CATSVGLRFGDEQFF
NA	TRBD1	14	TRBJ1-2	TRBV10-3	TGTGCCATCAGTGCGGTGACAGGGAACTATGGCTACACCTTC	CAISAVTGNYGYTF
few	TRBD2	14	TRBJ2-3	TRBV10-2	TGCGCCAGCACCCTAGCGGGAGCTACAGATACGCAGTATTTT	CASTLAGATDTQYF
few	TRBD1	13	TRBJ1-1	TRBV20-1	TGCAGTGCTAGAGGGGACAGAGACGATGAGGCTTTCTTT	CSARGDRDDEAFF
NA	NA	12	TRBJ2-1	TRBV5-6	TGTGCCAGCAGCTTGTGGACCGGTGAGCAGTTCTTC	CASSLWTGEQFF
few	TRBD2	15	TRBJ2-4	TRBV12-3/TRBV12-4	TGTGCCAGCAGTTTGGCGGGAGTGGGCAAAAACATTCAGTACTTC	CASSLAGVGKNIQYF
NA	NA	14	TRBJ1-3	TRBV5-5	TGTGCCAGCAGCTCCGACTTATTAAGTGGCACCATATATTTT	CASSSDLLSGTIYF
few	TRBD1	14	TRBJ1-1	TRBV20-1	TGCAGTGCTAGAGTGGGGACAGTGAACACTGAAGCTTTCTTT	CSARVGTVNTEAFF
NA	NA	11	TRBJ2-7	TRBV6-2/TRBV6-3	TGTGCCAGCAGTGGACCCGGTAGGCAGTACTTC	CASSGPGRQYF
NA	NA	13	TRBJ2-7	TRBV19	TGTGCCAGTAGCGCCGGGGCCACCTACGAGCAGTACTTC	CASSAGATYEQYF
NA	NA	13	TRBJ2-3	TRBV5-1	TGCGCCAGCAATCCGGGTGGCACAGATACGCAGTATTTT	CASNPGGTDTQYF
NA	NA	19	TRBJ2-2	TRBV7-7	TGTGCCAGCAGCCTATTGCCGCCTGGCAGGGTTGCCAACACCGGGGAGCTGTTTTTT	CASSLLPPGRVANTGELFF
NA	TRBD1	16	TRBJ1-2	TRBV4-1	TGCGCCAGCAGCATGACTACAGGGGAAGTTGGCTATGGCTACACCTTC	CASSMTTGEVGYGYTF
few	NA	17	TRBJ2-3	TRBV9	TGTGCCAGCAGCGTTTTCTCTGACAGGTTCCCCACAGATACGCAGTATTTT	CASSVFSDRFPTDTQYF
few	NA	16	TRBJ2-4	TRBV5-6	TGTGCCAGCAGCTTGTGGTACGGGTGGGCCAAAAACATTCAGTACTTC	CASSLWYGWAKNIQYF
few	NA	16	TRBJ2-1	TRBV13	TGTGCCAGCAAACTCGTTTCCCGGGACGCGTACAATGAGCAGTTCTTC	CASKLVSRDAYNEQFF
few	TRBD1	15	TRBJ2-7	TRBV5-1	TGCGCCAGCAGCTCTTCCTCCGGGACAGGGGCTCCGCAGTACTTC	CASSSSSGTGAPQYF
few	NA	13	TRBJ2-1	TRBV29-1	TGCAGCGTGGTAGCGGACATCTACAATGAGCAGTTCTTC	CSVVADIYNEQFF
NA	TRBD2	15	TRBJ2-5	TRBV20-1	TGCAGTGCCATACTAGCGGGAGGTCCTGGAGAGACCCAGTACTTC	CSAILAGGPGETQYF
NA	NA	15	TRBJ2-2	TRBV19	TGTGCCAGTAGTGATTTGGCTAGCCGGGCCGGGGAGCTGTTTTTT	CASSDLASRAGELFF
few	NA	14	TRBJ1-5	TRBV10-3	TGTGCCATCAGCCAGGACAGCTCCGGTCAGCCCCAGCATTTT	CAISQDSSGQPQHF
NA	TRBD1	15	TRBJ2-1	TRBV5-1	TGCGCCAGCAGCGAATCAAGACAGGGGAACATAAGACAGTTCTTC	CASSESRQGNIRQFF
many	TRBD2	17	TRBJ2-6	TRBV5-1	TGCGCCAGCAGCCCCGGACTAGCGGCCTCTGGGGCCAACGTCCTGACTTTC	CASSPGLAASGANVLTF
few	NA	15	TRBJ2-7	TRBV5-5	TGTGCCAGCAGCTTGGTTCCGGGAGCCCCCTACGAGCAGTACTTC	CASSLVPGAPYEQYF